The 6 T cell receptor beta chains below were found in one sample sequenced in a study of shared clonotypes between healthy human individuals. Profiled with immunoSEQ multiplex PCR; TCRdb holds only in-frame clones, not every one. Of approximately 2.5 million clones listed, approximately 94% are singletons. The sequencing input was naive CD4+ T cells from PBMCs. Subset indicated: CD45RA+ positively selected. These receptors all come from a man aged 18 to 30 in good health. Some clones in this sample may be carry-over from other donors' samples.

The chain couples TRBV28 to TRBJ1-4; 7 bases line up with TRBD1. V lost 7 bases and J lost 5; bases outside the gene matches: 10. CDR1 MDHEN and CDR2 SYDVKM come from the germline V gene. The CDR3 sequence is 15 residues long. The CDR3 coding sequence is TGTGCCAGCACCCAAGGGGGACAGAGGAATGAAAAACTGTTTTTT. As protein: CASTQGGQRNEKLFF.

The CDR3 spells CATPVSGQGWDTQYF. CDR3 in DNA: TGCGCCACCCCCGTGTCGGGACAGGGTTGGGATACGCAGTATTTT. This chain links TRBV10-2 with TRBJ2-3, with 9 bases aligning to TRBD1. CDR1 is WSHSY, CDR2 SAAADI, per germline. Unmatched junction bases numbered 14, after V lost 10 bases and J lost 6 bases. The length of the CDR3 is 15 residues.

This rearrangement joins TRBV5-6 to TRBJ1-6; no definite D call. CDR3 length: 16 amino acids. Germline lookup yields CDR1 SGHDT and CDR2 YYEEEE. V was clipped by 0 bases and J by 3 bases, with 10 bases between them. CDR3 amino acids: CASSLGQDIYNSPLHF. CDR3 coding DNA: TGTGCCAGCAGCTTGGGGCAAGATATCTATAATTCACCCCTCCACTTT.

The chain is built from TRBV10-2 and TRBJ2-7, with TRBD2 identical over 8 bases. V lost 3 bases, J lost 0 bases, and 4 bases stayed unmatched. CDR3 size: 15 residues. The germline V gene has CDR1 WSHSY and CDR2 SAAADI. The CDR3 region has the DNA TGCGCCAGCAGTGATACTAGCGGCCCCTCCTACGAGCAGTACTTC. It specifies CASSDTSGPSYEQYF.

This rearrangement joins TRBV5-1 to TRBJ2-7, with D unresolved. The CDR3 sequence is 16 residues long. The V end was cut by 0 bases, the J end by 0 bases, with 13 bases between. Per the germline V gene, CDR1 is SGHRS and CDR2 is YFSETQ. The CDR3 protein is CASSLGRTHSSYEQYF. The CDR3 coding sequence is TGCGCCAGCAGCTTGGGTCGGACCCACAGCTCCTACGAGCAGTACTTC.

This clone was picked up a small number of times. CDR3 sequence reads: CASRTPSGANVLTF. CDR3 DNA: TGTGCCAGCAGAACCCCCTCTGGGGCCAACGTCCTGACTTTC. This chain uses TRBV28 with TRBJ2-6; the D is unclear. Germline CDR1 MDHEN, CDR2 SYDVKM. The ends were cut back, 6 bases at V and 0 bases at J, with 6 bases in the middle. The CDR3 is 14 residues long.